Listed here are 23 T cell receptor beta chains from one sample, sequenced in a study of cytomegalovirus exposure and HLA in healthy donors (dated by TCRdb to the late 2010s). The library was prepared using the immunoSEQ multiplex PCR assay. For the multiplex PCR, a mixture combining 60 forward primers for TCR Vbeta segments and 13 reverse primers for TCR Jbeta segments was used. This immuneACCESS table, as held by TCRdb, lists in-frame sequences with V and J called but not all clones. Of the missing ones, under half trace to an unresolved V gene in checked studies; the others have no known cause. In all, the sample holds roughly 80,000 clones, and 67% of those were seen once. The ten largest clones capture less than 8% of the sample. Sequencing input: PBMCs. These TCRs come from a woman between 50 and 59 years old in good health and CMV-seropositive.

This rearrangement joins TRBV7-9 to TRBJ1-2, with D hard to call. This CDR3 has 13 residues. Trimming shortened V by 1 base and J by 7 bases, and 10 bases separated the two germline ends. The germline gives CDR1 SEHNR, CDR2 FQNEAQ (reference sequence). The CDR3 loop reads CASSLGLEGGYTF. Here the CDR3 DNA reads TGTGCCAGCAGCTTAGGGTTGGAGGGTGGCTACACCTTC.

The genes are TRBV5-4 and TRBJ2-7; D not certain. Per germline, CDR1 SGHNT and CDR2 YYREEE (reference sequence). The CDR3 totals 13 residues. Trimming removed 2 bases from V and 1 base from J, with 7 bases in between. CDR3 nucleotides: TGTGCCAGCAGCTTTTCAGGATCCTACGAGCAGTACTTC. Protein: CASSFSGSYEQYF.

A few counts support this clone. Written as DNA, the CDR3 is TGTGCCAGCAGCTTGGCCGTGGGGGGGTTTTCTACTACTGAAGGCTACACCTTC. Translation: CASSLAVGGFSTTEGYTF. The rearrangement uses TRBV5-6 and TRBJ1-2, with D tentatively TRBD1 (5 bases). Per germline, CDR1 SGHDT and CDR2 YYEEEE. Trimming took off 0 bases at V and 8 bases at J, with 26 bases between the two ends. The CDR3 contains 18 residues.

The chain is built from TRBV6-1 and TRBJ1-3; TRBD1 agrees at 7 bases. CDR1 MNHNS and CDR2 SASEGT come from the germline V gene. This CDR3 region has 15 residues. The junction had 2 bases not matched to a gene; V was cut back by 3 bases and J by 0 bases. The CDR3 region has the DNA TGTGCCAGCAGTGAGGGACAGTTCTCTGGAAACACCATATATTTT. Translated: CASSEGQFSGNTIYF.

In this sample, this clone turned up a few times. This rearrangement joins TRBV25-1 to TRBJ2-3; TRBD2 matches at 8 bases. Germline trimming cut 4 bases from V and 4 bases from J; bases unmatched to any gene: 16. Looked up from germline, CDR1 is MGHDK and CDR2 is SYGVNS. CDR3 size: 18 residues. The CDR3 DNA is TGTGCCAGCAGTGCCGGGACGGGGCAGCGGGGGAACTCAGATACGCAGTATTTT. Translating gives CASSAGTGQRGNSDTQYF.

V is TRBV4-1 and J is TRBJ2-7; D is perhaps TRBD1 (6 bases). Germline V lookup: CDR1 MGHRA, CDR2 YSYEKL. Trimming removed 3 bases from V and 4 bases from J, with 10 bases in between. The CDR3 loop spans 13 amino acids. CDR3 protein: CASSHPGAYEQYF. In DNA, the CDR3 is TGCGCCAGCAGCCACCCAGGGGCTTACGAGCAGTACTTC.

In this sample, this clone turned up a few times. The rearrangement links TRBV2 to TRBJ2-5; TRBD1 aligns across 8 bases. The CDR3 loop spans 14 amino acids. Germline CDR1 is SNHLY and CDR2 is FYNNEI. V was pared by 6 bases and J by 1 base, with 4 bases of the junction left unmatched. Written as DNA, the CDR3 is TGTGCCAGCAGATCCACAGGGGGCCAAGAGACCCAGTACTTC. It yields the protein CASRSTGGQETQYF.

The chain joins TRBV5-1 to TRBJ2-5, with 12 bases aligning to TRBD1. V dropped 3 bases and J dropped 6; count of bases not matched to a gene: 9. The CDR3 has 16 amino acids. CDR1 is SGHRS, CDR2 YFSETQ, per germline. CDR3 in DNA: TGCGCCAGCAGCTGGGGGTGGGGACAGGGGGCCAAGACCCAGTACTTC. Protein sequence: CASSWGWGQGAKTQYF. The full variable domain, completed using reference TRBV5-1 and TRBJ2-5, is KAGVTQTPRYLIKTRGQQVTLSCSPISGHRSVSWYQQTPGQGLQFLFEYFSETQRNKGNFPGRFSGRQFSNSRSEMNVSTLELGDSALYLCASSWGWGQGAKTQYFGPGTRLLVL.

The rearrangement uses TRBV19 and TRBJ1-3, with D perhaps matching TRBD1 (5 bases). V was trimmed by 6 bases and J by 1 base, leaving 10 bases between them. The CDR3 contains 14 residues. Germline assignment: CDR1 LNHDA and CDR2 SQIVND (reference sequence). This CDR3 reads CASRTALSGNTIYF. The CDR3 DNA follows: TGTGCCAGTAGGACAGCTTTATCTGGAAACACCATATATTTT.

The chain combines TRBV5-1 with TRBJ1-1, with 9 bases that match TRBD1. CDR1 is SGHRS, CDR2 YFSETQ, per germline. After removal of 5 bases from V and 1 base from J, the junction contained 6 bases not matched to a gene. The CDR3 runs to 15 residues. The CDR3, as DNA: TGCGCCAGCAGGGACAGGGGCAATGAGAACACTGAAGCTTTCTTT. As protein: CASRDRGNENTEAFF.

This clone occurred a few times. The rearrangement uses TRBV28 and TRBJ2-3; unclear D gene. V was clipped by 3 bases and J by 12 bases, with 16 bases between them. Germline V gene sequence: CDR1 MDHEN, CDR2 SYDVKM. This CDR3 is built from 13 residues. CDR3 DNA: TGTGCCAGCAGTTTGGCCGGGTTCGGTGGACAGTATTTT. It specifies CASSLAGFGGQYF.

The chain has TRBV20-1 and TRBJ2-7; 7 bases are a match to TRBD1. The CDR3 runs 11 residues. Per the germline V gene, CDR1 is DFQATT and CDR2 is SNEGSKA (reference sequence). The CDR3 sequence: CSATQGYEQCV. The CDR3 nucleotides read TGCAGTGCTACACAGGGGTACGAGCAGTGCGTC.

There are a few counts of this clone. The rearrangement uses TRBV5-4 and TRBJ1-1, with TRBD1 matching over 8 bases. The CDR3 is 15 residues long. J lost 5 bases, V lost 1 base, and 7 bases had no gene match. Germline V gives CDR1 SGHNT, CDR2 YYREEE (reference sequence). The CDR3 bases are TGTGCCAGCAGCTTGCCAGGGGGCGCGGGAACTGAAGCTTTCTTT. This sequence encodes CASSLPGGAGTEAFF.

The rearrangement links TRBV9 to TRBJ2-6, with a tentative D call TRBD1 (6 bases). V was shortened by 3 bases and J by 1 base, with 11 bases between the two germline ends. Germline V gene lookup returns CDR1 SGDLS and CDR2 YYNGEE. The CDR3 contains 16 residues. The CDR3 spells CASSAQGLSGANVLTF. CDR3 coding DNA: TGTGCCAGCAGCGCACAGGGTCTGTCTGGGGCCAACGTCCTGACTTTC.

The chain joins TRBV28 to TRBJ1-2; 12 bases line up with TRBD1. The CDR3 loop spans 15 amino acids. V shed 5 bases, J shed 6 bases, and the junction held 7 bases outside the gene matches. The germline gives CDR1 MDHEN, CDR2 SYDVKM. Here the CDR3 DNA reads TGTGCCAGCAGTCAAGGCCGGGACAGGGGGCATGGCTACACCTTC. It specifies CASSQGRDRGHGYTF.

The chain couples TRBV18 to TRBJ1-1; possibly TRBD1 for D (6 bases). V was shortened by 3 bases and J by 5 bases, with 16 bases between the two germline ends. Germline loops: CDR1 KGHSH, CDR2 LQKENI. CDR3 size: 15 residues. CDR3 in DNA: TGTGCCAGCTCACCCGAACAGGGAAGGGGGACTGAAGCTTTCTTT. Translating it yields CASSPEQGRGTEAFF.

V usage is TRBV7-9 and J usage is TRBJ1-2; TRBD1 matches 7 bases. The V segment lost 5 bases and the J segment 1 base; nucleotides outside the gene matches: 7. There are 15 residues in the CDR3. Germline CDR1 and CDR2: SEHNR and FQNEAQ (reference sequence). In DNA, the CDR3 is TGTGCCAGCAGCACCCCAACAGGGGTTAACTATGGCTACACCTTC. This encodes CASSTPTGVNYGYTF.

This clone came up once. The chain combines TRBV5-8 with TRBJ2-5; TRBD2 is a possible D gene (6 bases). The germline CDR1 and CDR2 sequences are SGHTS and YDEGEE. Trimming cost V 1 base and J 1 base, with 20 bases left between them. The CDR3 length is 18 residues. The CDR3 coding sequence is TGTGCCAGCAGCTTGTACTCGGGGGAACTCAACTTCCAAGAGACCCAGTACTTC. Protein: CASSLYSGELNFQETQYF.

The chain carries TRBV7-3 and TRBJ2-7, with TRBD1 as a possible D gene (5 bases). Germline CDR1 and CDR2: SGHTA and FQGTGA. V lost 6 bases and J lost 0, with 12 bases in between. The CDR3 length is 14 residues. The CDR3 sequence is CASSHTGGSYEQYF. The CDR3, as DNA: TGTGCCAGCAGTCATACAGGTGGCTCCTACGAGCAGTACTTC.

The rearrangement links TRBV7-9 to TRBJ2-1; 8 bases line up with TRBD2. The germline gives CDR1 SEHNR, CDR2 FQNEAQ (reference sequence). The CDR3 runs 14 residues. V was clipped by 7 bases and J by 7 bases; unmatched bases: 9. The CDR3 DNA is TGTGCCAGCACCGTCTCGGGGGGGGAGAATGAGCAGTTCTTC. Translating it yields CASTVSGGENEQFF.

V usage is TRBV27 and J usage is TRBJ1-1; D may be TRBD1 (6 bases). Germline-derived CDR1 and CDR2 are MNHEY and SMNVEV (reference sequence). This CDR3 is built from 14 residues. The V and J ends lost 5 bases and 7 bases respectively, with 17 bases between them. DNA for the CDR3: TGTGCCAGCAGTCCGGGCTCGACAGGACTTGAAGCTTTCTTT. This encodes CASSPGSTGLEAFF.

The rearrangement links TRBV2 to TRBJ1-2; D gene ambiguous. The CDR3 is 14 residues long. CDR1 is SNHLY, CDR2 FYNNEI, per germline. The V and J ends lost 0 bases and 4 bases respectively, with 9 bases between them. For the CDR3, the DNA is TGTGCCAGCAGTGAAGCTGTGGCCCTCTATGGCTACACCTTC. This sequence encodes CASSEAVALYGYTF.

This clone was seen a handful of times. This rearrangement joins TRBV5-5 to TRBJ1-2; 9 bases agree with TRBD1. V gave up 4 bases and J gave up 8 bases; unmatched junction bases: 18. The germline V gene encodes CDR1 SGHKS and CDR2 YYEKEE (reference sequence). CDR3 size: 17 residues. This CDR3 is CASSTSGQGMFYGGYTF. The CDR3 DNA reads as TGTGCCAGCAGCACCTCGGGACAGGGAATGTTCTATGGCGGCTACACCTTC.